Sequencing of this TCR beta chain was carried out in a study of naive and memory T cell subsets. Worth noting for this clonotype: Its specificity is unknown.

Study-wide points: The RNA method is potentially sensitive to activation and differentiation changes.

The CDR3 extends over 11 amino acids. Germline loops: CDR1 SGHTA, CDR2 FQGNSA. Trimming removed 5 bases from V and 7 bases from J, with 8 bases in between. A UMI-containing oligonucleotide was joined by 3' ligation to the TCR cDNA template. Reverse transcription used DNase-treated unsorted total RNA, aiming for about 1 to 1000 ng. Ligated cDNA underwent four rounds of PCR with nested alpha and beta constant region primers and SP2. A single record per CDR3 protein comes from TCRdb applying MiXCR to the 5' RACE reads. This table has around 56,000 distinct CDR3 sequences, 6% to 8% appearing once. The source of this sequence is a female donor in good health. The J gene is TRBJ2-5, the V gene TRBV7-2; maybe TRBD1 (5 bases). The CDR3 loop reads CASSPRGTQYF. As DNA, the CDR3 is TGTGCCAGCAGCCCTAGGGGGACCCAGTACTTC.